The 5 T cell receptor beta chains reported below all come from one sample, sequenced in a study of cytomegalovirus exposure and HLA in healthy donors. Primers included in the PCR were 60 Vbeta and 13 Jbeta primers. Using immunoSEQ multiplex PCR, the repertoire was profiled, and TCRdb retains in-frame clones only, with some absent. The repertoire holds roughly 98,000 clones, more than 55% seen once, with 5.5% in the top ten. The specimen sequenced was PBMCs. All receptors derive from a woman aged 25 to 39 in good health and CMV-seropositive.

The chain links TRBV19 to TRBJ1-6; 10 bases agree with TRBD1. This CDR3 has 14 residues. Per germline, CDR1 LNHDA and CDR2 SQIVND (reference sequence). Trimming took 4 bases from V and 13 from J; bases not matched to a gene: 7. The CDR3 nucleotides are TGTGCCAGTAGTACGGGACAGGGGAAAGGGCCCCTCCACTTT. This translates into CASSTGQGKGPLHF.

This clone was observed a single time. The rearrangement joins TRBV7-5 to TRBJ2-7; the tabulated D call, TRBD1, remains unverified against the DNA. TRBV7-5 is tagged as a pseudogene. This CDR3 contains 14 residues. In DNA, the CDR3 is TGTGTCAGAAGCTTAGTCCGGGACACCTACGAGCAGTACTTC. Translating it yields CVRSLVRDTYEQYF.

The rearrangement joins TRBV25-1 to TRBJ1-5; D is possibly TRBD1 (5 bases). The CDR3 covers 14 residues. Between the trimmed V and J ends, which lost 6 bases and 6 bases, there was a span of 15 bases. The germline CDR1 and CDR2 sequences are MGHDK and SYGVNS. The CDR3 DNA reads TGTGCCAGCAGCTGGGGCGCCACAGGTCAGCCCCAGCATTTT. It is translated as CASSWGATGQPQHF.

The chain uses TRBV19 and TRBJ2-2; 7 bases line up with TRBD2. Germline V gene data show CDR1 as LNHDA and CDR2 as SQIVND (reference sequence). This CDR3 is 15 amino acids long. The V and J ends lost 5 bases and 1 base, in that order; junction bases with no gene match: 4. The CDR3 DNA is TGTGCCAGTAGTCGGGGGGATCGGAACACCGGGGAGCTGTTTTTT. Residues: CASSRGDRNTGELFF.

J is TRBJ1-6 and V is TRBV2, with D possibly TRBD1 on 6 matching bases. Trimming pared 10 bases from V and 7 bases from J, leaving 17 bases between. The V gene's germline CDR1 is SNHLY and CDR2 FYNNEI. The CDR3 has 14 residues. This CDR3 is CANSFTGNNSPLHF. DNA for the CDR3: TGTGCCAACTCCTTTACAGGGAACAATTCACCCCTCCACTTT.